The entry below gives a single T cell receptor (beta chain) sequence along with its context. The specificity of this receptor is unknown. One end of the junction varies from germline; a read error may be responsible. The data stem from a study of glioma-infiltrating T cells (dated by TCRdb to the mid-2010s). Regarding the study in general: Sequencing of TCR alpha- and beta-chain repertoires was performed on glioma tissue, on non-neoplastic brain tissue, and on matched peripheral blood mononuclear cells. To measure divergence between tissue and blood T-cell populations, each tissue-infiltrating repertoire was compared with the peripheral blood repertoire of the same patient. The paired cohort comprised three low-grade glioma patients, 8 or 9 primary glioblastoma patients and three non-glioma patients contributing non-neoplastic brain tissue. The paper as a whole reports these results and caveats: The group comparisons were based on small numbers of patients: three non-neoplastic, three low-grade glioma and several glioblastoma patients. Very few CDR3 sequences were shared between tissue and blood, attributed to high CDR3 diversity and limited sampling. In non-neoplastic patients, VJ-independent divergence between tissue and blood fell below expectation, whereas in all gliomas, and especially in low-grade gliomas, the divergence rose above expectation.

TCR alpha and beta CDR3 regions were amplified with the iRepertoire nested amplicon-rescue multiplex PCR (arm-PCR) platform from RNA. One-step reverse transcription and amplification used about 95-400 ng of tissue mRNA or PBMC total RNA as input. Following bead purification, Illumina adapters were added by a secondary multiplex PCR, and the libraries were gel-purified between 200 and 400 bp. Internal 6-nucleotide barcodes were carried by the libraries and were used for demultiplexing. The libraries were sequenced on an Illumina MiSeq using 2x220 or 2x250 nucleotide paired-end reads. From the authors' description of their analysis: Paired reads were merged with FLASH 1.2.11 and aligned to the GRCh37 human genome with BWA-MEM before extracting TRA and TRB reads. An IMGT-derived reference of cassette sequences and CDR3 motifs, with pseudogenes included, was used for V and J assignment. Three-frame translation of reads was performed, and productive CDR3s were defined as those with a C...FGXG motif and no stop codons. A clonotype was defined as a unique combination of a V-J cassette pair and a CDR3 amino acid sequence. Reads were filtered by Hamming distance, with the threshold set by the sequence error rate of each sample in mapped regions. The public reads were reprocessed in TCRdb via fastp at Q25 and MiXCR, keeping in-frame beta chains. Merged by CDR3 protein, the rows form single entries marked with the most common genes and DNA. These V and J calls derive from TCRdb rather than the authors' analysis. In all, the sample holds some 40,000 distinct CDR3 sequences, and 20% to 25% of those were seen once. Around 5.8% of the sample lies in the top ten.

From its cysteine to its phenylalanine, the CDR3 spans 15 amino acids. The read is trimmed to its CDR3 DNA, 45 bases read in frame from base 1. The sample was glioma tissue, nonneoplastic brain tissue, or PBMCs (not recorded which). This TCR came from a human donor with low-grade glioma or glioblastoma, undergoing nonglioma brain surgery, or in good health (not recorded which). The V and J segments used are TRBV12-3 or TRBV12-4 and TRBJ2-7, with 8 bases matching TRBD1. CDR3 loop: CASSLRQGRSYGQYF. The nucleotides are TGTGCCAGCAGTTTACGACAGGGGCGCTCCTACGGGCAGTACTTC.